This T cell receptor (beta chain) derives from a study of T cells in localized non-small cell lung cancer. Study-level results: Density of T cells in blood, when higher, went with longer overall survival. Within adjacent lung there appeared a median around 55 of the top 100 tumor clones.

For this clone: As yet, its antigen is unknown.

Method: immunoSEQ multiplex PCR; TCRdb's copy keeps in-frame clones and lacks some. The profile shows around 1,000 clones, around a fifth of them singletons. Germline loops: CDR1 MNHGY, CDR2 SAAAGT. The V and J ends lost 6 bases and 6 bases, in that order; junction bases with no gene match: 5. There are 14 residues in the CDR3. V is TRBV6-8 and J is TRBJ1-5; 10 positions match TRBD1. This receptor was obtained from a male donor older than 55 with stage III lung adenocarcinoma. Sequences were derived from normal lung tissue next to the tumor, sampled before any cancer treatment. CDR3 in amino acids: CASRDRGESQPQHF. CDR3 bases: TGTGCCAGCAGGGACAGGGGGGAGTCTCAGCCCCAGCATTTT.